This T cell receptor beta chain is drawn from a study of beta chain features in type 1 diabetes. Study-wide points: Shortening that was moderate but significant affected the TCRB CDR3s of Type 1 diabetes patients in all four CD4+ subsets. Overrepresentation of cells with high TCR expression could result from cDNA sequencing.

Each of the sorted populations had a purity greater than 95%. V lost 0 bases, J lost 1 base, and 12 bases lay in between. The germline gives CDR1 GTSNPN, CDR2 SVGIG (reference sequence). CDR3 length equals 15 residues. About this clone itself: Its specificity is not known.

The investigators reverse transcribed all of the isolated RNA, so they sequenced expressed TCRB transcripts. Only in-frame clones appear in the TCRdb table, and some are missing; sequencing was by immunoSEQ multiplex PCR. The sample carries 200,000 to 300,000 clones, approximately 15% recorded once. The clonotype comes from a man aged 30 to 45 with type 1 diabetes. V gene TRBV30 combines with J gene TRBJ1-2; no firm D call. Sequenced material: naive CD4+ T cells from blood. In DNA, the CDR3 is TGTGCCTGGAGTGTTCCCTGGCCCTTTAACTATGGCTACACCTTC. Translated, it gives CAWSVPWPFNYGYTF. The full variable domain, its missing parts supplied by reference TRBV30 and TRBJ1-2, is SQTIHQWPATLVQPVGSPLSLECTVEGTSNPNLYWYRQAAGRGLQLLFYSVGIGQISSEVPQNLSASRPQDRQFILSSKKLLLSDSGFYLCAWSVPWPFNYGYTFGSGTRLTVV.